These T cell receptor beta chains were read from a single sample in a study of CD8+ T cells in alopecia areata. The assay was immunoSEQ multiplex PCR, and TCRdb's table has in-frame clones only and misses some. The sample lists about 180,000 clones; 63% were seen once. The source material was CD4+ T cells sorted from blood, sampled at week 0. All receptors derive from a human donor with alopecia areata. CDR3s include the opening cysteine and the closing phenylalanine or tryptophan.

V gene	J gene	CDR3 protein
TRBV7-9	TRBJ2-7	CASSSSSYEQYF
TRBV9	TRBJ2-3	CASSARDGVPDTQYF
TRBV5-1	TRBJ2-1	CASSLDRGILNEQFF
TRBV7-9	TRBJ1-2	CASSLNVKDYGYTF
TRBV15	TRBJ1-1	CATSPRQGAVEAFF
TRBV30	TRBJ2-7	CAWSAQTTYEQYF
TRBV30	TRBJ2-7	CAWSELVGQGSEQYF
TRBV2	TRBJ1-1	CAGRVNTEAFF
TRBV9	TRBJ2-2	CASSVLENTGELFF
TRBV30	TRBJ2-2	CAWSTTGELFF
TRBV11-2	TRBJ2-2	CASSLVLLSGGNTGELFF